A selection of T cell receptor beta chains follows, all from one sample in a study of T cells expressing NK-cell markers. TCRdb reanalyzed the 5' RACE reads, giving one entry per CDR3 protein sequence and no DNA. The repertoire table contains hundreds of thousands of distinct CDR3 sequences. Sequencing was carried out using blood T cells: a sorted CD56 or NKG2C T cell subset, CD4+ or CD8+ T cells, or bulk PBMC T cells (not recorded which). These receptors all come from a woman between 18 and 75 years old in good health. CDR3s include the opening cysteine and the closing phenylalanine or tryptophan.

TRBJ2-7 TRBV20-1 CSARISGQSYEQYF
TRBJ2-5 TRBV20-1 CSAGTSGGPETQYF
TRBJ2-1 TRBV20-1 CSARRPGSSYNEQFF
TRBJ2-7 TRBV5-1 CASSLGSTGSYEQYF
TRBJ1-1 TRBV4-3 CASSQDYGGTEAFF
TRBJ1-6 TRBV14 CASSQAGTGYRPLHF
TRBJ1-3 TRBV7-2 CASSSTRSRGGNTIYF
TRBJ2-7 TRBV29-1 CSVAHGTAGTSGLYEQYF
TRBJ1-4 TRBV14 CASSSRGTALRKLFF
TRBJ2-1 TRBV5-5 CASSSGQAYNEQFF
TRBJ2-7 TRBV29-1 CSVATSGTYEQYF
TRBJ2-1 TRBV20-1 CSARVPGGRSYNEQFF
TRBJ2-3 TRBV25-1 CASSGQITDTQYF
TRBJ1-1 TRBV20-1 CSAPTAGQTEAFF
TRBJ2-1 TRBV4-1 CASSQVRHNEQFF
TRBJ2-1 TRBV7-9 CASSSSGGAHFNEQFF
TRBJ1-2 TRBV2 CASSGSRVLGGYTF
TRBJ1-1 TRBV6-1 CASNSLTGVNTEAFF
TRBJ1-1 TRBV6-2/TRBV6-3 CASSFVAVAAMNTEAFF
TRBJ1-5 TRBV7-7 CASSDLQGRNQPQHF
TRBJ2-5 TRBV20-1 CSARDHGETQYF
TRBJ2-3 TRBV29-1 CSVSAGPDTQYF
TRBJ2-1 TRBV13 CASSLGMRLAFHEQFF
TRBJ1-1 TRBV20-1 CSARLTAGRWPEAFF
TRBJ1-1 TRBV6-1 CASSVRTRGAFYNTEAFF
TRBJ1-4 TRBV5-5 CASSPGTGDEKLFF